What follows are 31 T cell receptor beta chains derived from one specimen sequenced in a study of synovial regulatory T cells in juvenile arthritis. Antigen specificity for these receptors is unknown. Study conclusions and caveats: TCR diversity was lower in inflammation-associated blood Treg cells than in other blood Treg cells.

Data came from immunoSEQ multiplex PCR; TCRdb stores just in-frame clones and leaves some out. The repertoire table contains about 10,000 clones. The sequenced sample was Treg cells from blood. Regarding subset: HLA-DR+ inflammation-associated blood Treg cells. All receptors come from a donor between 2 and 29 years old with juvenile idiopathic arthritis.

V is TRBV30 and J is TRBJ2-3; with no DNA, the TCRdb D assignment of TRBD2 cannot be verified. The germline CDR1 and CDR2 sequences are GTSNPN and SVGIG (reference sequence). The CDR3 has 13 residues. The coding DNA is unavailable. CDR3 region: CAFGPGLTDTQYF.

The chain uses TRBV19 and TRBJ2-5. Germline V gene lookup returns CDR1 LNHDA and CDR2 SQIVND (reference sequence). The CDR3 runs 12 residues. No DNA sequence was recorded. CDR3 in amino acids: CANRRGEETQYF.

The chain joins TRBV6-6 to TRBJ1-5; lacking DNA, the TRBD1 call made by TCRdb goes unchecked. The germline gives CDR1 MNHNY, CDR2 SVGAGI (reference sequence). The CDR3 consists of 13 residues. No DNA was logged. This chain's CDR3 is CASSFPGDQPQHF.

V and J are TRBV7-2 and TRBJ2-5; the D call from TCRdb, TRBD2, cannot be confirmed without DNA. Germline CDR1 and CDR2: SGHTA and FQGNSA. The CDR3 has 18 residues. DNA is not on record. The CDR3 loop reads CASSLLSLAGGASYEQYF.

The CDR3 spells CASSSTSGWGGYTF. This sequence joins TRBV5-5 and TRBJ1-2; lacking DNA, the TRBD1 call made by TCRdb goes unchecked. Germline CDR1 reads SGHKS; CDR2 reads YYEKEE (reference sequence). This CDR3 region has 14 residues. DNA is not recorded here.

The chain carries TRBV15 and TRBJ2-7; the D gene TCRdb calls, TRBD1, cannot be checked with no DNA. The CDR3 consists of 16 residues. This entry has no DNA. CDR1 is LNHNV and CDR2 is YYDKDF in the germline V gene (reference sequence). This CDR3 is CATSRAGRDYPSGQYF.

This chain links TRBV7-3 with TRBJ2-1; as DNA is missing, the TRBD2 call by TCRdb cannot be tested. There are 14 residues in the CDR3. No coding sequence is recorded. Germline CDR1 is SGHTA and CDR2 is FQGTGA. This chain's CDR3 is CASSLGRAIDEQFF.

The CDR3 is CASSEEGGAYQPQHF. This chain uses TRBV9 with TRBJ1-5. Germline-derived CDR1 and CDR2 are SGDLS and YYNGEE. The CDR3 sequence is 15 residues long. DNA is not recorded here.

This chain uses TRBV9 with TRBJ1-1. Germline V gene sequence: CDR1 SGDLS, CDR2 YYNGEE. The CDR3 is 13 residues long. The DNA sequence is not available. CDR3: CASSVAGNTEAFF.

This chain joins TRBV30 and TRBJ2-4; lacking DNA, the TRBD1 call made by TCRdb goes unchecked. Germline loops: CDR1 GTSNPN, CDR2 SVGIG (reference sequence). This CDR3 is 15 amino acids long. No coding sequence is recorded. CDR3 sequence: CAWRLTGAAKNIQYF.

CDR3 in amino acids: CASSFRGDSYNEQFF. The chain carries TRBV27 and TRBJ2-1; the TCRdb D gene call, TRBD2, has no DNA to confirm it. Germline CDR1 is MNHEY and CDR2 is SMNVEV (reference sequence). The CDR3 is 15 residues long. DNA is not on record.

The rearrangement links TRBV4-1 to TRBJ2-3; the TRBD1 assignment by TCRdb is unverifiable without DNA. Germline V CDR1 and CDR2: MGHRA, YSYEKL. This CDR3 comprises 15 residues. The DNA sequence is not available. The CDR3 is CASSQGQGRTDTQYF.

The chain has TRBV7-9 and TRBJ2-3; absent DNA, TCRdb's TRBD2 call cannot be checked. Germline values: CDR1 SEHNR, CDR2 FQNEAQ (reference sequence). The CDR3 sequence is 14 residues long. Only the protein is available. CDR3 amino acids: CASSTAGPTDTQYF.

The CDR3 here is CASSLKGAGGSEQFF. The chain is built from TRBV4-3 and TRBJ2-1; TCRdb's assignment of TRBD2 cannot be checked, as there is no DNA. This CDR3 has 15 amino acids. This entry has no DNA. Per the germline V gene, CDR1 is LGHNA and CDR2 is YSLEER.

V and J are TRBV5-4 and TRBJ2-3; the D call from TCRdb, TRBD2, cannot be confirmed without DNA. The CDR3 is 13 amino acids. DNA is not on record. CDR1 is SGHNT and CDR2 is YYREEE in the germline V gene (reference sequence). The CDR3 spells CASSFVITDTQYF.

The chain uses TRBV28 and TRBJ2-5; TCRdb's D call of TRBD2 is untestable without DNA. The CDR3 loop spans 15 amino acids. The nucleotide record is missing. Germline loops: CDR1 MDHEN, CDR2 SYDVKM. CDR3 sequence reads: CASSIIAGGQETQYF.

This rearrangement joins TRBV4-1 to TRBJ1-2. Looked up from germline, CDR1 is MGHRA and CDR2 is YSYEKL. This CDR3 is 16 amino acids long. No DNA was logged. CDR3 sequence: CASSQASGVKPAGYTF.

By frequency, this clone registers medium-sized. The chain joins TRBV19 to TRBJ2-3; the D gene TCRdb calls, TRBD2, cannot be checked with no DNA. Germline V gene sequence: CDR1 LNHDA, CDR2 SQIVND (reference sequence). This CDR3 is 17 amino acids long. No DNA is listed. CDR3 region: CASSQLGGLGNTDTQYF.

The rearrangement uses TRBV7-2 and TRBJ2-3; lacking DNA, the TRBD1 call made by TCRdb goes unchecked. CDR3 length: 13 amino acids. The entry carries no DNA sequence. In germline, CDR1 is SGHTA, CDR2 FQGNSA. CDR3 amino acids: CASSRGQEDTQYF.

This clone is deemed medium-sized by its frequency. The V and J genes are TRBV6-6 and TRBJ1-3. Germline values: CDR1 MNHNY, CDR2 SVGAGI (reference sequence). The CDR3 is 15 residues long. Only the protein sequence is given. Here the CDR3 reads CASSYSAFPGNTIYF.

J is TRBJ1-2 and V is TRBV5-1; TCRdb's assignment of TRBD1 cannot be checked, as there is no DNA. Germline V gives CDR1 SGHRS, CDR2 YFSETQ. This CDR3 comprises 15 residues. No DNA is given. CDR3 amino acids: CASSSLGQVDYGYTF.

The chain joins TRBV6-6 to TRBJ2-6; no DNA is available, so the TRBD2 call from TCRdb remains unchecked. Germline CDR1 MNHNY, CDR2 SVGAGI (reference sequence). The CDR3 consists of 16 residues. No DNA is given. The CDR3 is CASSYSRDSGANVLTF.

This clone is identified as medium-sized from frequency. CDR3 loop: CASSPHPGLARETQYF. This chain uses TRBV19 with TRBJ2-5; lacking DNA, the TRBD2 call made by TCRdb goes unchecked. The CDR3 has 16 residues. Nucleotide data are not available. CDR1 is LNHDA and CDR2 is SQIVND in the germline V gene (reference sequence). The whole variable domain, remainder taken from reference TRBV19 and TRBJ2-5, is DGGITQSPKYLFRKEGQNVTLSCEQNLNHDAMYWYRQDPGQGLRLIYYSQIVNDFQKGDIAEGYSVSREKKESFPLTVTSAQKNPTAFYLCASSPHPGLARETQYFGPGTRLLVL.

The chain combines TRBV19 with TRBJ2-5; TCRdb designates TRBD2, a call that cannot be tested without DNA. The germline V gene has CDR1 LNHDA and CDR2 SQIVND (reference sequence). The CDR3 covers 12 residues. There is no recorded DNA. CDR3: CASSMGGETQYF. The entire variable domain, with the rest obtained from reference TRBV19 and TRBJ2-5, is as follows: DGGITQSPKYLFRKEGQNVTLSCEQNLNHDAMYWYRQDPGQGLRLIYYSQIVNDFQKGDIAEGYSVSREKKESFPLTVTSAQKNPTAFYLCASSMGGETQYFGPGTRLLVL.

The rearrangement uses TRBV5-6 and TRBJ2-3; with no DNA, the TCRdb D assignment of TRBD2 cannot be verified. CDR1 and CDR2 (germline): SGHDT, YYEEEE. The CDR3 has 19 amino acids. The DNA is unrecorded. CDR3 sequence: CASSLVGLAIPPGTDTQYF.

The chain carries TRBV10-3 and TRBJ2-7; the TCRdb D gene call, TRBD1, has no DNA to confirm it. Germline V gene lookup returns CDR1 ENHRY and CDR2 SYGVKD. The CDR3 loop spans 14 amino acids. The nucleotide record is missing. CDR3 region: CATRGRFLSYEQYF.

The chain joins TRBV5-4 to TRBJ2-7; TCRdb's D gene call, TRBD1, goes unchecked for lack of DNA. Per germline, CDR1 SGHNT and CDR2 YYREEE (reference sequence). This CDR3 comprises 15 residues. The DNA is unrecorded. CDR3 loop: CASSSEQGTSYEQYF.

This chain uses TRBV30 with TRBJ2-7; as DNA is missing, the TRBD1 call by TCRdb cannot be tested. This CDR3 has 14 residues. No DNA was logged. The germline V gene encodes CDR1 GTSNPN and CDR2 SVGIG (reference sequence). CDR3 in amino acids: CAWSVWTGSYEQYF.

The chain combines TRBV13 with TRBJ2-5; without DNA, the TCRdb call of TRBD2 cannot be checked. Germline CDR1 PRHDT, CDR2 FYEKMQ (reference sequence). The CDR3 has 13 amino acids. No DNA is given. The CDR3 sequence is CASSLGGQETQYF.

The gene calls are TRBV4-2 and TRBJ1-1. The germline V gene encodes CDR1 LGHNA and CDR2 YNFKEQ. The CDR3 extends over 16 amino acids. DNA is not recorded here. The CDR3 loop is CASRTLRSSMNTEAFF.

V gene TRBV6-4 combines with J gene TRBJ2-3; TCRdb outputs TRBD2, but without DNA this stays unchecked. The V gene's germline CDR1 is MRHNA and CDR2 SNTAGT. CDR3 length: 14 amino acids. DNA is not recorded here. This CDR3 reads CASSPRGATDTQYF.